Listed below are T cell receptor beta chains from one sample, sequenced in a study of T cell changes during pregnancy in multiple sclerosis. The repertoire was sequenced with immunoSEQ multiplex PCR; TCRdb's copy has only in-frame clones and lacks some. The repertoire consists of 84,000 or so clones, with approximately 94% occurring once and the leading ten covering 0.7% to 1%. The sample was peripheral blood, taken in the third trimester of pregnancy. These TCRs come from a female donor with multiple sclerosis, enrolled in a pregnancy study. Each CDR3 is given with its conserved first and last residue.

TRBJ2-3 | TRBV12-5 | CASGLVLARQAPDTQYF
TRBJ2-1 | TRBV4-1 | CASSQGLGPRHNEQFF
TRBJ1-6 | TRBV30 | CAWKEGPISPLHF
TRBJ1-5 | TRBV28 | CASSLRGFRGGNQPQHF
TRBJ1-2 | TRBV7-8 | CASSSRQVYGYTF
TRBJ2-7 | TRBV5-1 | CASSLVAGGSYEQYF
TRBJ2-7 | TRBV5-4 | CASRNTGGGYEQYF
TRBJ2-1 | TRBV29-1 | CSVVLATNEQFF
TRBJ1-1 | TRBV12-5 | CASGMGRNTEAFF
TRBJ2-1 | TRBV6-5 | CASSYYSGTEQFF
TRBJ2-3 | TRBV10-3 | CAISEPGGRALDSTDTQYF
TRBJ2-1 | TRBV21-1 | CASASRLAGVNEQFF
TRBJ2-1 | TRBV19 | CASSGTSAPPYNEQFF
TRBJ2-7 | TRBV2 | CASGGNYEQYF
TRBJ1-1 | TRBV2 | CASSKTGWGTEAFF
TRBJ1-2 | TRBV30 | CAGRLQGAVGYTF
TRBJ1-2 | TRBV5-4 | CASSLNQGAGGYTF
TRBJ1-2 | TRBV30 | CASGGADGYTF
TRBJ2-2 | TRBV28 | CASSLGVSNTGELFF
TRBJ1-4 | TRBV15 | CATSRDRGMTGEKLFF
TRBJ2-5 | TRBV6-1 | CASSELLIPETQYF
TRBJ1-3 | TRBV7-8 | CASSFKRFRDRGGNTIYF
TRBJ2-5 | TRBV9 | CASSVSAVQETQYF
TRBJ1-3 | TRBV7-6 | CASSLALRRDRGSSGNTIYF
TRBJ2-7 | TRBV11-2 | CASSLEARVSYEQYF
TRBJ1-2 | TRBV6-5 | CASSRTGFNYGYTF
TRBJ2-2 | TRBV7-8 | CASSVSGRWGGELFF
TRBJ1-4 | TRBV4-2 | CASSRQGADSNEKLFF
TRBJ2-1 | TRBV25-1 | CASSEGTGLYNEQFF
TRBJ1-1 | TRBV19 | CASGNGGFTEAFF
TRBJ2-1 | TRBV27 | CASPRPTTRKEQFF
TRBJ2-5 | TRBV30 | CAWSVPGQKNGETQYF